This T cell receptor beta chain is from a study of cytomegalovirus exposure and HLA in healthy donors. Germline values: CDR1 SGHAT, CDR2 FQNNGV. The CDR3 runs to 12 residues. V was shortened by 5 bases and J by 12 bases, with 13 bases between the two germline ends. This clone was counted once. Antigen specificity is unknown. PCR primers comprised 60 Vbeta and 13 Jbeta primers. As handled by the study authors: Tens of millions of unique TCR beta chains, roughly 11 million of them shared, were counted by a later analysis. This table comes from immunoSEQ multiplex PCR, and its TCRdb copy is limited to in-frame clones, with some not included. The V and J calls and clone size were taken over from that table, and D and trimming were inferred from the DNA. The table has under 130,000 clones, almost 80% seen once. Findings and limits, study-wide: Researchers reported in a later analysis that a missense DCLRE1C variant was tied to TCR beta V- and J-gene trimming. The authors judged a highly shared variant cluster likely a sequencing artifact.

The sequenced material came from PBMCs. This clonotype was sampled from a man over 45 in good health and CMV-seropositive. V and J are TRBV11-2 and TRBJ1-4; D is unresolved. The CDR3 loop reads CASSAQHGELFF. CDR3 bases: TGTGCCAGCAGCGCCCAACACGGGGAACTGTTTTTT.